These T cell receptor beta chains were read from a single sample in a study of T-cell memory formation after mild COVID-19. A single record per CDR3 protein comes from TCRdb applying MiXCR to the 5' RACE reads. The table has around 450,000 distinct CDR3 sequences, 20% seen once; the top ten hold 7.5% to 9.5%. Sequencing was carried out using PBMCs or a T cell subset sorted from them (not recorded which). The source of these receptors is an adult woman who had mild COVID-19 (a few samples of this study predate the infection). Cell type and time point are not known. CDR3s include the opening cysteine and the closing phenylalanine or tryptophan. D genes are given only for firm matches. Size is omitted from some rows. Given values are once, few, many or a class for expanded clones.

abundance: .
j_gene: TRBJ1-5
d_gene: .
v_gene: TRBV4-2
CDR3aa: CASSAIWEGNQPQHF
CDR3nt: TGTGCCAGCAGCGCCATCTGGGAGGGCAATCAGCCCCAGCATTTT

abundance: few
j_gene: TRBJ1-1
d_gene: .
v_gene: TRBV7-6
CDR3aa: CASSLVGGGVNTEAFF
CDR3nt: TGTGCCAGCAGCTTAGTGGGTGGGGGGGTGAACACTGAAGCTTTCTTT

abundance: .
j_gene: TRBJ2-1
d_gene: .
v_gene: TRBV12-3/TRBV12-4
CDR3aa: CASSTQADSYNEQFF
CDR3nt: TGTGCCAGCAGTACCCAAGCGGATTCCTACAATGAGCAGTTCTTC

abundance: few
j_gene: TRBJ2-3
d_gene: .
v_gene: TRBV7-3
CDR3aa: CASSLGPLGRTDTQYF
CDR3nt: TGTGCCAGCAGCCTGGGGCCCCTAGGTCGCACAGATACGCAGTATTTT

abundance: .
j_gene: TRBJ2-5
d_gene: .
v_gene: TRBV9
CDR3aa: CASSVGLVGTIQETQYF
CDR3nt: TGTGCCAGCAGCGTAGGGCTAGTGGGTACTATCCAAGAGACCCAGTACTTC

abundance: .
j_gene: TRBJ1-4
d_gene: .
v_gene: TRBV7-9
CDR3aa: CASSLPGGEKLFF
CDR3nt: TGTGCCAGCAGCTTGCCCGGAGGGGAAAAACTGTTTTTT

abundance: few
j_gene: TRBJ1-1
d_gene: .
v_gene: TRBV5-1
CDR3aa: CASSRALGNTEAFF
CDR3nt: TGCGCCAGCAGCCGCGCGTTGGGTAACACTGAAGCTTTCTTT

abundance: .
j_gene: TRBJ2-2
d_gene: .
v_gene: TRBV24-1
CDR3aa: CATSDLGRGDTGELFF
CDR3nt: TGTGCCACCAGTGATTTGGGGCGCGGGGACACCGGGGAGCTGTTTTTT

abundance: few
j_gene: TRBJ1-4
d_gene: TRBD1
v_gene: TRBV6-5
CDR3aa: CASSRAGSGGNEKLFF
CDR3nt: TGTGCCAGCAGCAGAGCGGGGTCAGGGGGTAATGAAAAACTGTTTTTT

abundance: few
j_gene: TRBJ1-1
d_gene: TRBD1
v_gene: TRBV20-1
CDR3aa: CSARTGPNTEAFF
CDR3nt: TGCAGTGCTCGGACAGGGCCGAACACTGAAGCTTTCTTT

abundance: few
j_gene: TRBJ2-1
d_gene: TRBD2
v_gene: TRBV2
CDR3aa: CASTQRGPYNEQFF
CDR3nt: TGTGCCAGCACCCAGCGGGGCCCCTACAATGAGCAGTTCTTC

abundance: few
j_gene: TRBJ1-2
d_gene: .
v_gene: TRBV29-1
CDR3aa: CSVENPGAAYGYTF
CDR3nt: TGCAGCGTTGAAAATCCAGGGGCGGCCTATGGCTACACCTTC

abundance: few
j_gene: TRBJ1-2
d_gene: TRBD1
v_gene: TRBV7-8
CDR3aa: CASSPQGMGYGYTF
CDR3nt: TGTGCCAGCAGCCCACAGGGGATGGGGTATGGCTACACCTTC

abundance: few
j_gene: TRBJ2-1
d_gene: .
v_gene: TRBV15
CDR3aa: CATSRDYTGPDNEQFF
CDR3nt: TGTGCCACCAGCAGAGATTATACGGGGCCGGACAATGAGCAGTTCTTC

abundance: .
j_gene: TRBJ2-7
d_gene: TRBD2
v_gene: TRBV9
CDR3aa: CASSVGTSGTYEQYF
CDR3nt: TGTGCCAGCAGCGTTGGGACTAGCGGGACCTACGAGCAGTACTTC

abundance: few
j_gene: TRBJ2-7
d_gene: .
v_gene: TRBV9
CDR3aa: CASSESSGGDEQYF
CDR3nt: TGTGCCAGCAGCGAAAGCTCCGGAGGGGACGAGCAGTACTTC

abundance: .
j_gene: TRBJ2-1
d_gene: TRBD2
v_gene: TRBV30
CDR3aa: CAWSRGLAGDNEQFF
CDR3nt: TGTGCCTGGTCCCGGGGACTAGCGGGGGACAATGAGCAGTTCTTC

abundance: .
j_gene: TRBJ1-5
d_gene: TRBD1
v_gene: TRBV24-1
CDR3aa: CATSTSGQGNQPQHF
CDR3nt: TGTGCCACCAGTACTTCCGGACAGGGTAATCAGCCCCAGCATTTT

abundance: few
j_gene: TRBJ1-5
d_gene: .
v_gene: TRBV19
CDR3aa: CASSMQTVQPQHF
CDR3nt: TGTGCCAGTAGTATGCAGACGGTGCAGCCCCAGCATTTT

abundance: .
j_gene: TRBJ2-7
d_gene: .
v_gene: TRBV6-5
CDR3aa: CASSYAEGATLF
CDR3nt: TGTGCCAGCAGTTACGCCGAGGGAGCGACCCTTTTC

abundance: few
j_gene: TRBJ1-5
d_gene: .
v_gene: TRBV7-2
CDR3aa: CASSLEVEYQPQHF
CDR3nt: TGTGCCAGCAGCTTAGAGGTAGAGTATCAGCCCCAGCATTTT

abundance: .
j_gene: TRBJ1-1
d_gene: .
v_gene: TRBV3-1
CDR3aa: CASSPSGAMNTEAFF
CDR3nt: TGTGCCAGCAGCCCAAGCGGGGCCATGAACACTGAAGCTTTCTTT

abundance: few
j_gene: TRBJ2-7
d_gene: .
v_gene: TRBV12-3/TRBV12-4
CDR3aa: CATKDELASAYEQYF
CDR3nt: TGTGCCACAAAAGACGAGCTCGCCAGCGCCTACGAGCAGTACTTC

abundance: .
j_gene: TRBJ2-1
d_gene: TRBD2
v_gene: TRBV27
CDR3aa: CASNREGSYNEQFF
CDR3nt: TGTGCCAGCAACCGGGAGGGATCCTACAATGAGCAGTTCTTC